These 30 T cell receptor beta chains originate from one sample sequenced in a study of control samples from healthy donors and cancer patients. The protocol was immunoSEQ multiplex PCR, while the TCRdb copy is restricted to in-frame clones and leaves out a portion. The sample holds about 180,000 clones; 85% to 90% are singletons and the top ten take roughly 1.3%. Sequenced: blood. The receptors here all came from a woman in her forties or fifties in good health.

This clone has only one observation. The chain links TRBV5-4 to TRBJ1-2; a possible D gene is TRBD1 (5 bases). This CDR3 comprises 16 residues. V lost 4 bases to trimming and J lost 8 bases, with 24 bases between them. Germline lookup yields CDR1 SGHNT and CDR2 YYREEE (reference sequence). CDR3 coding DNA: TGTGCCAGCAGCGGCCTCGGGACTGACGGTGGTAGGGGCTACACCTTC. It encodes CASSGLGTDGGRGYTF. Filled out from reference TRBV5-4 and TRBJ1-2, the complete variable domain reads ETGVTQSPTHLIKTRGQQVTLRCSSQSGHNTVSWYQQALGQGPQFIFQYYREEENGRGNFPPRFSGLQFPNYSSELNVNALELDDSALYLCASSGLGTDGGRGYTFGSGTRLTVV.

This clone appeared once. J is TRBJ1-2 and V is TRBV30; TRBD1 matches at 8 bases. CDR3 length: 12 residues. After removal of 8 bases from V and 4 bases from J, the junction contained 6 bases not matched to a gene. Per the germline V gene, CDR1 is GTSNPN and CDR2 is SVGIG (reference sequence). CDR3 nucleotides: TGTGCCCTAACGACAGGGGCCTATGGCTACACCTTC. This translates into CALTTGAYGYTF.

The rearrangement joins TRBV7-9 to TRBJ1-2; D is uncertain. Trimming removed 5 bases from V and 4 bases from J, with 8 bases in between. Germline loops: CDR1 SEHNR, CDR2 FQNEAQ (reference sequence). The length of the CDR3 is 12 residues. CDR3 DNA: TGTGCCAGCAGCCAAGAGGTCTATGGCTACACCTTC. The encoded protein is CASSQEVYGYTF.

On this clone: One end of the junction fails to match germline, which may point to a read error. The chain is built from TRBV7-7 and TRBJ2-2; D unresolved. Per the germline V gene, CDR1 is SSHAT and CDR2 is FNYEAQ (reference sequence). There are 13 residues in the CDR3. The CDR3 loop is CASSEYLTGELFF. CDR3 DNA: TGTGCTAGCAGCGAATATCTCACCGGGGAGCTGTTTTTT.

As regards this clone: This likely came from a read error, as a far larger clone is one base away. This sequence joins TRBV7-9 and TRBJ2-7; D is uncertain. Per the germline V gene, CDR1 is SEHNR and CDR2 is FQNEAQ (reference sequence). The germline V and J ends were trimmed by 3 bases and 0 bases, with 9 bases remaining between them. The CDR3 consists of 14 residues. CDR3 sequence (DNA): TGTGCCAGCAGCTTTGGCAGGAGCTCCTACGAGCAGTACTTC. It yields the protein CASSFGRSSYEQYF.

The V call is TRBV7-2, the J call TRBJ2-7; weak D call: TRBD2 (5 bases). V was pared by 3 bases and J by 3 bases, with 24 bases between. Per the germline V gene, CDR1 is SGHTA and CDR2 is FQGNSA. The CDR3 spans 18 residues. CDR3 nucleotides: TGTGCCAGCAGCTTGTTGTTCGGGGTACGCTACAGTGGCTACGAGCAGTACTTC. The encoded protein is CASSLLFGVRYSGYEQYF.

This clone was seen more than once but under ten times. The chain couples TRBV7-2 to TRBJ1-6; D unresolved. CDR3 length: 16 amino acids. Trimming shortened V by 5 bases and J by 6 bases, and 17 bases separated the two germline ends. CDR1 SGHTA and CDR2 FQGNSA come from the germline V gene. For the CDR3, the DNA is TGTGCCAGCAGCCCAGGCGGGGTTATTAGTAATTCACCCCTCCACTTT. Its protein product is CASSPGGVISNSPLHF.

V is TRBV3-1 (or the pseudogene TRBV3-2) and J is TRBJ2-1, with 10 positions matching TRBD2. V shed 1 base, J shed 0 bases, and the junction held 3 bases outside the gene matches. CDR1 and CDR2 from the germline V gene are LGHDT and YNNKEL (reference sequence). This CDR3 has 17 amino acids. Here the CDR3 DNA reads TGTGCCAGCAGCCAAGGGCTAGCGGGGGTCTCCTACAATGAGCAGTTCTTC. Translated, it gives CASSQGLAGVSYNEQFF.

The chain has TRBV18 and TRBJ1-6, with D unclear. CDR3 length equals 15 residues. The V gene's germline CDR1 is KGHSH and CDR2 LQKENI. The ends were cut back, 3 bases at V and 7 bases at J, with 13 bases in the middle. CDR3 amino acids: CASSPAEPGNSPLHF. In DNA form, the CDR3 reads TGTGCCAGCTCACCGGCGGAGCCGGGAAATTCACCCCTCCACTTT.

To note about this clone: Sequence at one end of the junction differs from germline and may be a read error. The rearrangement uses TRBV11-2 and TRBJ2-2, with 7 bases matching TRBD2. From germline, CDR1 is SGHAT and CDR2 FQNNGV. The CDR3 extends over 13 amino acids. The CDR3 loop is CASRRENSGELFF. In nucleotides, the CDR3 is TGTGCCAGCCGGCGGGAGAACTCCGGGGAGCTGTTTTTT.

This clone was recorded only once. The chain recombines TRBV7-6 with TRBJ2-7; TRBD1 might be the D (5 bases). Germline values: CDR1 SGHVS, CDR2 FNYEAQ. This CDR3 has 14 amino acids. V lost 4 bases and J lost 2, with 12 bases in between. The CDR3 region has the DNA TGTGCCAGCAGCTCGCTTTGGGGCCCCTACGAGCAGTACTTC. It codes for CASSSLWGPYEQYF.

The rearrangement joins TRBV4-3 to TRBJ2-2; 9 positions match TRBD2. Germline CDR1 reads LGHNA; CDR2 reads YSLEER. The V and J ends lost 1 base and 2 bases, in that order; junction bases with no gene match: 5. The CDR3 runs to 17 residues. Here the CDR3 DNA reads TGCGCCAGCAGCCAAGGACTAGCGGATACTAACACCGGGGAGCTGTTTTTT. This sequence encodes CASSQGLADTNTGELFF.

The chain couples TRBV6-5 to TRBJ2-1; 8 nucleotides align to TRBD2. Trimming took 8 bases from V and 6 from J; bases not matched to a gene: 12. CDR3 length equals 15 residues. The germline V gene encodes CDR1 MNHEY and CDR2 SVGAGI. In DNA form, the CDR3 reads TGTGCCAGCTTCGGAACGGGAGGGCCCGCCAATGAGCAGTTCTTC. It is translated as CASFGTGGPANEQFF.

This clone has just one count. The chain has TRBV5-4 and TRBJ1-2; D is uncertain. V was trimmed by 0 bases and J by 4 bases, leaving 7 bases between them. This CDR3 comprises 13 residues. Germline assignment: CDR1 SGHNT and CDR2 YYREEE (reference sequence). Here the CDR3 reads CASSLERSYGYTF. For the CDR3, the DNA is TGTGCCAGCAGCTTGGAACGCAGCTATGGCTACACCTTC.

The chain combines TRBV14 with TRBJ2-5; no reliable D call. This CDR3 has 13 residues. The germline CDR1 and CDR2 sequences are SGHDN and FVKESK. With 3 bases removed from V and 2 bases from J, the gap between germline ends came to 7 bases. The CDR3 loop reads CASSHRLQETQYF. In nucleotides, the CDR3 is TGTGCCAGCAGCCATAGGTTACAAGAGACCCAGTACTTC.

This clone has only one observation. DNA of the CDR3: TGCGCCAGCAGCTTGGTCACAGAAGGATATGGCTACACCTTC. Residues: CASSLVTEGYGYTF. V usage is TRBV5-1 and J usage is TRBJ1-2; D unclear. Between the trimmed V and J ends, which lost 0 bases and 5 bases, there was a span of 11 bases. The CDR3 runs 14 residues. CDR1 is SGHRS and CDR2 is YFSETQ in the germline V gene.

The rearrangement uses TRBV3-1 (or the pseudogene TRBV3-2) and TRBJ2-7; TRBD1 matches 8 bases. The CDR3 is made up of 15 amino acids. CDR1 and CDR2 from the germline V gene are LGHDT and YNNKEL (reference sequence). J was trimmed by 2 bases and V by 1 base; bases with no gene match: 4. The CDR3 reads CASSQAGQETYEQYF. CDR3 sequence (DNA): TGTGCCAGCAGCCAAGCGGGACAGGAGACCTACGAGCAGTACTTC.

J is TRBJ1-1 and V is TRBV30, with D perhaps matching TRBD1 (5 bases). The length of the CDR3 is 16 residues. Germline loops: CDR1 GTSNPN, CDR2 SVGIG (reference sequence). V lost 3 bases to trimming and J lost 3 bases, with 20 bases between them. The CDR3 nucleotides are TGTGCCTGGAGGTCCACGGACGGGGGGTCGTACACTGAAGCTTTCTTT. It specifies CAWRSTDGGSYTEAFF.

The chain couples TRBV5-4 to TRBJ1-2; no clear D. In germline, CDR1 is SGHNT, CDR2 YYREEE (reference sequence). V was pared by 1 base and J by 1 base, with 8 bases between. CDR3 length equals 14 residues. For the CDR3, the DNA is TGTGCCAGCAGCTTGTGGGGTGGTAACTATGGCTACACCTTC. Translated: CASSLWGGNYGYTF.

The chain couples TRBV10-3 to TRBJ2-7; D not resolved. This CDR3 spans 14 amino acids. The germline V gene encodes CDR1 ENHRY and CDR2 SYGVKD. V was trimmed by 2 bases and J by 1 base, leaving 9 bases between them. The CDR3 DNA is TGTGCCATCAGTGAGAGTGTCAAATCCTACGAGCAGTACTTC. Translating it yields CAISESVKSYEQYF.

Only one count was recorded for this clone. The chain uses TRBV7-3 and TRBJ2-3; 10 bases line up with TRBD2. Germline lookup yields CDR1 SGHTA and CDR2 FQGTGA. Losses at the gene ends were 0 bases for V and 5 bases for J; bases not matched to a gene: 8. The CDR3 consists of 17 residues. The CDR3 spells CASSLTQAGGPRDTQYF. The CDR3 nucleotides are TGTGCCAGCAGCTTAACACAAGCGGGAGGGCCAAGAGATACGCAGTATTTT.

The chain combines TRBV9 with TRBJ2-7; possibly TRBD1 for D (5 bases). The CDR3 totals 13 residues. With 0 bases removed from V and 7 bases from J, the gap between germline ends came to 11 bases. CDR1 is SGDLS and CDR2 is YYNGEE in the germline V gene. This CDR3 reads CASSVGTRQEQYF. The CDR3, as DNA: TGTGCCAGCAGCGTAGGGACCCGACAGGAGCAGTACTTC.

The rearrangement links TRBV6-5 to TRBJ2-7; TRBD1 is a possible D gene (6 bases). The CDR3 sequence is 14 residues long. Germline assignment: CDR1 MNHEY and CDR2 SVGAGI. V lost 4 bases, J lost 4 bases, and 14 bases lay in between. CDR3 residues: CASSFTGSAYEQYF. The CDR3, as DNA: TGTGCCAGCAGTTTCACAGGGTCTGCATACGAGCAGTACTTC.

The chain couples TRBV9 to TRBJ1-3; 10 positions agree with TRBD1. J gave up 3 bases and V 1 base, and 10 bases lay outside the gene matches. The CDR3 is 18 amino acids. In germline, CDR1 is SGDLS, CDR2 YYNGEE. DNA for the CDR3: TGTGCCAGCAGCGTATCCGGGACAGGGGTATTAGGTGGAAACACCATATATTTT. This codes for CASSVSGTGVLGGNTIYF.

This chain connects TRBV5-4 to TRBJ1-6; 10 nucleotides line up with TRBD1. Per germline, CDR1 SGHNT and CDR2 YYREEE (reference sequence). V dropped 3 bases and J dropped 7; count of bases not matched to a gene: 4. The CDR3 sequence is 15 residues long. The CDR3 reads CASSSGTGENSPLHF. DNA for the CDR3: TGTGCCAGCAGCTCTGGGACAGGGGAAAATTCACCCCTCCACTTT. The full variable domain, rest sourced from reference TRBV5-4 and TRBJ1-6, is ETGVTQSPTHLIKTRGQQVTLRCSSQSGHNTVSWYQQALGQGPQFIFQYYREEENGRGNFPPRFSGLQFPNYSSELNVNALELDDSALYLCASSSGTGENSPLHFGNGTRLTVT.

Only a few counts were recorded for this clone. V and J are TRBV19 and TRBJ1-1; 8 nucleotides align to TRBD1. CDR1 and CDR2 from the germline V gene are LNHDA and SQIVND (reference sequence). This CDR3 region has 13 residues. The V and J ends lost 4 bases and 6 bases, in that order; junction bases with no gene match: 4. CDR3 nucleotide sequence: TGTGCCAGTAGTACAGGGGGCTTGGCTGAAGCTTTCTTT. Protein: CASSTGGLAEAFF.

The CDR3 bases are TGCGCCAGCAGCCTGCTGAGGGGGGAACAGCCCCAGCATTTT. The encoded protein is CASSLLRGEQPQHF. The V and J genes are TRBV4-1 and TRBJ1-5; weak D call: TRBD1 (6 bases). The CDR3 runs 14 residues. Trimming cost V 4 bases and J 7 bases, with 14 bases left between them. Germline assignment: CDR1 MGHRA and CDR2 YSYEKL.

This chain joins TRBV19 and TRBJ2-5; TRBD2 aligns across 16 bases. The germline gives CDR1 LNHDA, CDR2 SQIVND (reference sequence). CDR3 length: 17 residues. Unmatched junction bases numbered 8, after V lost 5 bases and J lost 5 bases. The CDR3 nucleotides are TGTGCCAGTAGTGAGGGACTAGCGGGGGGGCCCCGCGAGACCCAGTACTTC. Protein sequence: CASSEGLAGGPRETQYF. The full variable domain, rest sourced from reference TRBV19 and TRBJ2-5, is DGGITQSPKYLFRKEGQNVTLSCEQNLNHDAMYWYRQDPGQGLRLIYYSQIVNDFQKGDIAEGYSVSREKKESFPLTVTSAQKNPTAFYLCASSEGLAGGPRETQYFGPGTRLLVL.

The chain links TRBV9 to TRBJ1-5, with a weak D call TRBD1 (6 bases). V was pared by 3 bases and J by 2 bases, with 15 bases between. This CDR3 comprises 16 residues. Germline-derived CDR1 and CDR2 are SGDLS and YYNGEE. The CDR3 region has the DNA TGTGCCAGCAGCGCGAAACAGGGAGCGGGCAATCAGCCCCAGCATTTT. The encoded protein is CASSAKQGAGNQPQHF.

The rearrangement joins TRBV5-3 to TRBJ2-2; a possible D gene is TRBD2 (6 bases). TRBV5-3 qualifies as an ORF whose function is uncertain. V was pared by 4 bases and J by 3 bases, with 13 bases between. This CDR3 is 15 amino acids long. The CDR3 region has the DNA TGTGCCAGAAGCCGACTAGAGGTTTACACCGGGGAGCTGTTTTTT. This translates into CARSRLEVYTGELFF.